This T cell receptor (beta chain) was captured in a study of cytomegalovirus exposure and HLA in healthy donors. This CDR3 has 17 residues. V was pared by 4 bases and J by 5 bases, with 7 bases of the junction left unmatched. Germline V CDR1 and CDR2: MGHRA, YSYEKL. PCR was performed using 60 Vbeta and 13 Jbeta primers. Measured with immunoSEQ multiplex PCR; TCRdb has only the in-frame clones, and not every one. Of about 150,000 clones listed, roughly four fifths are singletons. V and J are TRBV4-1 and TRBJ2-3; 15 bases are shared with TRBD2. The sequencing input was PBMCs. The receptor was derived from a man younger than 35 in good health and CMV-seronegative. CDR3 protein: CASSRGGLAGGIDTQYF. CDR3 DNA sequence: TGCGCCAGCAGCCGAGGGGGACTAGCGGGAGGTATAGATACGCAGTATTTT.